Listed here is a single T cell receptor (beta chain). This sample was taken from a study of blood T cell repertoires in COVID-19. The overall study: Sample material is recorded as cDNA or gDNA derived from T cells, B-cell-depleted T cells, or PBMCs.

The CDR3 totals 14 residues. Trimming left V 3 bases short and J 6 bases short, with 14 bases between. In germline, CDR1 is SNHLY, CDR2 FYNNEI. Authors' methods: Researchers report that nucleated cell counts were estimated from reference gene primer amplification. Produced via immunoSEQ multiplex PCR; TCRdb's table is partial and in-frame only. V and J calls and clone size come straight from that table; D and trimming were deduced from the DNA. Of tens of thousands of clones listed, approximately 89% are singletons. This chain uses TRBV2 with TRBJ1-2, with D possibly matching TRBD1 (5 bases). This TCR was sampled from a man between 50 and 59 years old with active COVID-19. The sequenced sample consisted of peripheral blood. The CDR3 DNA is TGTGCCAGCAGTGATTTGGGGGGGTTGAATGGCTACACCTTC. It specifies CASSDLGGLNGYTF.